This is a list of T cell receptor beta chains from one sample in a study of cytomegalovirus exposure and HLA in healthy donors. TCRdb's table, derived via immunoSEQ multiplex PCR, lists solely in-frame clones and lacks some. The sample holds a few hundred thousand clones, around 90% seen once. Sequencing input: PBMCs. The source of these receptors is a woman between 18 and 29 years old in good health and CMV-seronegative. CDR3s include the opening cysteine and the closing phenylalanine or tryptophan. Each record gives: clone size, V gene, D gene, J gene, CDR3 length, CDR3 DNA, CDR3 protein. A D gene is named only where the DNA matches it firmly. The listing skips clone size in some rows; elsewhere it reads once, few, many or a size class.

>few|TRBV19|-|TRBJ2-2|15
TGTGCCAGTAGTATTATAAGCGGAGATACTAGGGAGCTGTTTTTT
CASSIISGDTRELFF
>-|TRBV27|-|TRBJ2-3|16
TGTGCCAGCAGTTTATCGTTTTTGTTTCCCCCGGGTACGCAGTATTTT
CASSLSFLFPPGTQYF
>-|TRBV2|TRBD1|TRBJ2-7|17
TGTGCCAGCACTGAAGAAACAATCGGGACAGGGTCCTACGAGCAGTACTTC
CASTEETIGTGSYEQYF
>-|TRBV5-6|-|TRBJ1-4|15
TGTGCCAGCAGCCTAGGCGGGGGACGTAATGAAAAACTGTTTTTT
CASSLGGGRNEKLFF
>-|TRBV6-1|-|TRBJ2-1|13
TGTGCCAGCAGTGTAGAGAGGTACAATGAGCAGTTCTTC
CASSVERYNEQFF
>-|TRBV7-2|TRBD1|TRBJ2-5|14
TGTGCCAGCAGTGCGCCGGGACAGACTCCGACACCGAACTTC
CASSAPGQTPTPNF
>-|TRBV5-1|TRBD2|TRBJ2-2|16
TGCGCCAGTCGGGGACTAGCGGGGAGTAACACCGGGGAGCTGTTTTTT
CASRGLAGSNTGELFF
>-|TRBV11-1|-|TRBJ1-2|15
TGTGCCAGCAGCCCTTCGGACAGCCCTAACTATGGCTACACCTTC
CASSPSDSPNYGYTF
>-|TRBV7-9|TRBD1|TRBJ2-6|17
TGTGCCAGCAGCGATCCGACAGGGATCTCTGGGGCCAACGTCCTGACTTTC
CASSDPTGISGANVLTF
>-|TRBV28|TRBD1|TRBJ2-2|16
TGTGCCAGCAGTTTCCTGGGACAGGGGTACACCGGGGAGCTGTTTTTT
CASSFLGQGYTGELFF
>-|TRBV28|TRBD1|TRBJ1-4|13
TGTGCCAGCAGACAGGGGAATCGGGAAAAACTGTTTTTT
CASRQGNREKLFF
>few|TRBV5-1|TRBD1|TRBJ1-5|14
TGCGCCAGCAGACCGGGACAGGAGAATCAGCCCCAGCATTTT
CASRPGQENQPQHF
>-|TRBV28|-|TRBJ2-1|11
TGTGCCAGCAGTTTGGCTAATGAGCAGTTCTTC
CASSLANEQFF
>-|TRBV5-4|TRBD1|TRBJ2-1|16
TGTGCCAGCAGCCCCGCGGGACAGGGTTTCTACAATGAGCAGTTCTTC
CASSPAGQGFYNEQFF
>-|TRBV5-6|-|TRBJ1-2|14
TGTGCCAGCAGCTTGCAGGAACCTAACTATGGCTACACCTTC
CASSLQEPNYGYTF
>-|TRBV10-3|TRBD1|TRBJ1-5|15
TGTGCCATCAGTGAGACAGGGGCCTTCAATCAGCCCCAGCATTTT
CAISETGAFNQPQHF
>-|TRBV5-1|TRBD2|TRBJ2-3|16
TGCGCCAGCAGCCAGGGACTAGCGGGGGTCACAGATACGCAGTATTTT
CASSQGLAGVTDTQYF
>-|TRBV18|TRBD1|TRBJ1-5|15
TGTGCCAGCTCACGGACAGGGGGCGCGAATCAGCCCCAGCATTTT
CASSRTGGANQPQHF
>-|TRBV14|TRBD1|TRBJ1-2|14
TGTGCCAGCAGCTCGGACAGGGGATGGTATGGCTACACCTTC
CASSSDRGWYGYTF
>-|TRBV7-2|-|TRBJ2-5|15
TGTGCCAGCAGCTTATCCTACCAGGGCCAAGAGACCCAGTACTTC
CASSLSYQGQETQYF
>-|TRBV30|-|TRBJ1-1|15
TGTGCCTGGAGTGCCAGGTCGAGAGTGAACACTGAAGCTTTCTTT
CAWSARSRVNTEAFF
>once|TRBV7-6|-|TRBJ1-5|14
TGTGCCAGCAGCGAGACAGGTCCCGATCAGCCCCAGCATTTT
CASSETGPDQPQHF
>-|TRBV5-1|TRBD1|TRBJ1-1|15
TGCGCCAGCACCCTGGTGGGACAGGGGAACACTGAAGCTTTCTTT
CASTLVGQGNTEAFF
>-|TRBV5-3|-|TRBJ1-2|15
TGTGCCAGAAGCCTTGGGCGGGGATTCGACTATGGCTACACCTTC
CARSLGRGFDYGYTF
>-|TRBV4-1|-|TRBJ1-5|15
TGCGCCAGCAGCCAGGACAGTTATAGCAATCAGCCCCAGCATTTT
CASSQDSYSNQPQHF
>-|TRBV9|-|TRBJ1-4|14
TGTGCCAGCAGCGTCGGAGGGTATAATGAAAAACTGTTTTTT
CASSVGGYNEKLFF
>-|TRBV6-6|-|TRBJ1-2|12
TGTGCCAGCAGTCCAGGACAGATTGGCTACACCTTC
CASSPGQIGYTF
>-|TRBV11-3|TRBD1|TRBJ2-5|13
TGTGCCAGCAGCCCCCAACAGGGGGGTACCCAGTACTTC
CASSPQQGGTQYF
>-|TRBV25-1|-|TRBJ1-5|15
TGTGCCAGCAGTGAGGAGGGTTACAGCAATCAGCCCCAGCATTTT
CASSEEGYSNQPQHF
>-|TRBV14|TRBD1|TRBJ1-6|14
TGTGCCAGCAGCCAGACAGGGTCGATCTCACCCCTCCACTTT
CASSQTGSISPLHF
>few|TRBV30|-|TRBJ1-5|13
TGTGCCTGGGGGCACCTTAGCAATCAGCCCCAGCATTTT
CAWGHLSNQPQHF
>-|TRBV27|TRBD1|TRBJ2-7|14
TGTGCCAGCAGTTTGACCGGACAGGGGTACGAGCAGTACTTC
CASSLTGQGYEQYF
>-|TRBV7-6|-|TRBJ1-1|13
TGTGCCAGCAGCGAGTGGGGGGTAGCTGAAGCTTTCTTT
CASSEWGVAEAFF
>-|TRBV12-5|TRBD1|TRBJ1-1|17
TGTGCTAGTGGTTTGATGCCAGGGACAGGACTGTTCACTGAAGCTTTCTTT
CASGLMPGTGLFTEAFF
>-|TRBV6-1|-|TRBJ1-1|16
TGTGCCAGCAGTGAAGACGCCGACAGACTGAACACTGAAGCTTTCTTT
CASSEDADRLNTEAFF
>-|TRBV28|-|TRBJ2-7|14
TGTGCCAGCAGTTTACCCCTTGGGCTCCACGAGCAGTACTTC
CASSLPLGLHEQYF
>-|TRBV6-4|TRBD1|TRBJ1-3|15
TGTGCCAGCAGTAAGGACAGGGGCCCTGGAAACACCATATATTTT
CASSKDRGPGNTIYF
>-|TRBV2|-|TRBJ2-1|14
TGTGCCAGCACTCCACACCCGGGGACACCCGAGCAGTTCTTC
CASTPHPGTPEQFF
>-|TRBV19|TRBD1|TRBJ1-2|15
TGTGCCAGTAGTACCGGACAGGGTTTCTACTATGGCTACACCTTC
CASSTGQGFYYGYTF
>-|TRBV6-1|-|TRBJ1-2|16
TGTGCCAGCAGTGAACGAGAGGGAGGGGGGGATTATGGCTACACCTTC
CASSEREGGGDYGYTF
>-|TRBV5-1|TRBD1|TRBJ1-1|14
TGCGCCAGCAGCTGGGACAGGGTGCCCACTGAAGCTTTCTTT
CASSWDRVPTEAFF
>-|TRBV5-4|-|TRBJ2-7|15
TGCGCCAGCAGCCAAGCCTGGACAGCCTACTACGAGCAGTACTTC
CASSQAWTAYYEQYF
>-|TRBV11-2|TRBD1|TRBJ1-2|15
TGTGCCAGCAGCTTAGAGGCAGGGGGCAATTATGGCTACACCTTC
CASSLEAGGNYGYTF
>-|TRBV25-1|-|TRBJ1-1|14
TGTGCCAGCAGTAATGGGCCTCGAAGCCCTGAAGCTTTCTTT
CASSNGPRSPEAFF
>-|TRBV4-2|TRBD2|TRBJ2-3|17
TGTGCCAGCAGCCGCCGACTAGCGGGAGGGGCCACAGATACGCAGTATTTT
CASSRRLAGGATDTQYF
>-|TRBV5-1|-|TRBJ1-1|14
TGCGCCAGCAGCTTGACAGGGACAAACACTGAAGCTTTCTTT
CASSLTGTNTEAFF
>-|TRBV5-1|TRBD2|TRBJ2-1|15
TGCGCCAGCAGCTTTCTTGCGGGGGGAAGCAATGAGCAGTTCTTC
CASSFLAGGSNEQFF
>-|TRBV5-4|-|TRBJ2-5|11
TGTGCCGTCCGGGACCAAGAGACCCAGTACTTC
CAVRDQETQYF
>once|TRBV6-1|-|TRBJ2-7|16
TGTGCCAGCAGTGAAGACGGACAGTGGGTTGTCTACGAGCAGTACTTC
CASSEDGQWVVYEQYF
>-|TRBV11-2|TRBD2|TRBJ2-1|15
TGTGCCAGCAGCTCCCTGGGGGGGTTCGTCAATGAGCAGTTCTTC
CASSSLGGFVNEQFF
>once|TRBV9|TRBD2|TRBJ2-5|18
TGTGCCAGCAGCGTAGGGACTAGCGGGGGGGCCGGGAGAGAGACCCAGTACTTC
CASSVGTSGGAGRETQYF